What follows are 29 T cell receptor beta chains derived from one specimen sequenced in a study of T cell repertoires in cytomegalovirus infection. No cognate antigen is known for these TCRs. TCRdb itself ran the reads through MiXCR, one entry per CDR3 protein. In the table there are some 110,000 distinct CDR3 sequences, 32% of which are singletons. This sample comprised CD8+ T cells from cultured PBMCs, obtained from culture after CMV antigen stimulation. These receptors originate from a human donor in good health (CMV status not recorded). Some clones in this sample may be carry-over from other donors' samples.

The chain recombines TRBV7-4 with TRBJ2-7; 7 nucleotides match TRBD1. There are 15 residues in the CDR3. Trimming at V came to 4 bases and at J to 0 bases, leaving 6 bases not matched to a gene. CDR1 is SGHVT and CDR2 is SQSDAQ in the germline V gene. The chain's CDR3 is CASSSGQAPSYEQYF. In nucleotides, the CDR3 is TGTGCCAGCAGCTCAGGACAGGCGCCCTCCTACGAGCAGTACTTC.

This clonotype was seen only a few times. This chain connects TRBV27 to TRBJ1-2; 10 bases match TRBD1. Unmatched junction bases numbered 9, after V lost 6 bases and J lost 8 bases. CDR3 size: 14 residues. The germline gives CDR1 MNHEY, CDR2 SMNVEV (reference sequence). CDR3 bases: TGTGCCAGCAGCCCGGGACAGGGGTACTCCGGCTACACCTTC. Protein sequence: CASSPGQGYSGYTF.

The chain carries TRBV12-3 or TRBV12-4 and TRBJ2-2; 7 nucleotides match TRBD1. With 7 bases clipped from V and 5 bases from J, the junction kept 1 base outside the gene matches. The CDR3 loop spans 12 amino acids. Written as DNA, the CDR3 is TGTGCCAGCATGGGACAGACCGGGGAGCTGTTTTTT. Translation gives CASMGQTGELFF.

This clonotype has more than one count but fewer than ten. This chain joins TRBV12-3 or TRBV12-4 and TRBJ2-2; tentatively, D is TRBD1 (5 bases). The CDR3 runs to 13 residues. V lost 5 bases, J lost 6 bases, and 10 bases lay in between. The CDR3 DNA reads as TGTGCCAGCAGTCCGACAGCACCCGGGGAGCTGTTTTTT. Translation gives CASSPTAPGELFF.

The chain carries TRBV29-1 and TRBJ2-7, with 7 bases aligning to TRBD1. CDR1 and CDR2 from the germline V gene are SQVTM and ANQGSEA. The junction had 8 bases not matched to a gene; V was cut back by 2 bases and J by 1 base. The CDR3 consists of 15 residues. The chain's CDR3 is CSVEWDSEGSYEQYF. CDR3 DNA: TGCAGCGTTGAATGGGACAGTGAAGGATCCTACGAGCAGTACTTC.

V and J are TRBV7-6 and TRBJ2-7, with D possibly TRBD1 on 5 matching bases. Germline CDR1 reads SGHVS; CDR2 reads FNYEAQ. The CDR3 consists of 14 residues. Trimming left V 1 base short and J 2 bases short, with 9 bases between. CDR3 DNA: TGTGCCAGCAGCTTAGAGGCAGGGCCCTACGAGCAGTACTTC. Encoded protein: CASSLEAGPYEQYF.

In DNA, the CDR3 is TGTGCCAGCAGCAGGGGACAAGGAAGAAACTATGGCTACACCTTC. It specifies CASSRGQGRNYGYTF. The chain links TRBV7-4 to TRBJ1-2, with D tentatively TRBD1 (6 bases). CDR3 size: 15 residues. Germline V gene data show CDR1 as SGHVT and CDR2 as SQSDAQ. Trimming pared 5 bases from V and 2 bases from J, leaving 15 bases between.

J is TRBJ1-2 and V is TRBV25-1, with D unclear. Germline CDR1 MGHDK, CDR2 SYGVNS. This CDR3 contains 15 residues. V lost 1 base to trimming and J lost 4 bases, with 13 bases between them. As DNA, the CDR3 is TGTGCCAGCAGTGAATGGGATTCGGCAGCCTATGGCTACACCTTC. As protein: CASSEWDSAAYGYTF.

The rearrangement joins TRBV11-1 to TRBJ2-5, with 8 bases that match TRBD1. This CDR3 has 16 amino acids. Unmatched junction bases numbered 13, after V lost 5 bases and J lost 5 bases. Germline V lookup: CDR1 SGHAT, CDR2 FQDESV (reference sequence). The CDR3 nucleotides are TGTGCCAGCAGCGACCTTTCCTCAGGGGGCAGGGAGACCCAGTACTTC. As protein: CASSDLSSGGRETQYF.

This chain links TRBV9 with TRBJ1-5; D unclear. CDR3 length: 14 amino acids. Germline CDR1 reads SGDLS; CDR2 reads YYNGEE. Trimming took 4 bases from V and 7 from J, leaving 15 bases between them. The CDR3 reads CASSLGSSGQPQHF. Written as DNA, the CDR3 is TGTGCCAGCAGCCTAGGCAGTTCTGGGCAGCCCCAGCATTTT.

Only a few counts were recorded for this clonotype. This rearrangement joins TRBV6-1 to TRBJ1-1; 12 bases are a match to TRBD1. The CDR3 sequence is 14 residues long. V was pared by 8 bases and J by 10 bases, with 11 bases of the junction left unmatched. In germline, CDR1 is MNHNS, CDR2 SASEGT. As DNA, the CDR3 is TGTGCCAGCCGCCGGGACAGGGGGCAGGAGGGAGCTTTCTTT. Its protein product is CASRRDRGQEGAFF.

This clonotype was seen a handful of times. The rearrangement joins TRBV27 to TRBJ1-1; D is ambiguous. The germline V gene has CDR1 MNHEY and CDR2 SMNVEV (reference sequence). CDR3 length: 12 residues. Trimming cost V 7 bases and J 2 bases, with 8 bases left between them. In DNA form, the CDR3 reads TGTGCCAGCATGGCACCCAACACTGAAGCTTTCTTT. This codes for CASMAPNTEAFF.

This clonotype was recorded a few times. This chain uses TRBV11-3 with TRBJ2-3; the D is unclear. Trimming removed 4 bases from V and 3 bases from J, with 5 bases in between. The CDR3 covers 12 residues. In germline, CDR1 is SGHNT, CDR2 YENEEA. The CDR3 protein is CASSSGTDTQYF. DNA for the CDR3: TGTGCCAGCAGCTCTGGGACAGATACGCAGTATTTT.

This clonotype was seen ten or more times. The gene calls are TRBV2 and TRBJ1-2; D unclear. The V gene lost 6 bases and the J gene lost 8 bases, with 19 bases spanning the gap. The CDR3 covers 14 residues. Per germline, CDR1 SNHLY and CDR2 FYNNEI. The CDR3 DNA is TGTGCCAGCAGCCCACTGACTCGGGCCTTAGGCTACACCTTC. Translating it yields CASSPLTRALGYTF.

The chain uses TRBV7-9 and TRBJ1-1, with 8 bases aligning to TRBD1. Losses at the gene ends were 5 bases for V and 7 bases for J; bases not matched to a gene: 9. The germline CDR1 and CDR2 sequences are SEHNR and FQNEAQ (reference sequence). This CDR3 has 14 amino acids. In nucleotides, the CDR3 is TGTGCCAGCAGCAGACCGGACAGGGAGGGTGAAGCTTTCTTT. Protein: CASSRPDREGEAFF.

This chain joins TRBV9 and TRBJ1-5; 7 positions agree with TRBD1. Per germline, CDR1 SGDLS and CDR2 YYNGEE. This CDR3 comprises 15 residues. Germline trimming cut 4 bases from V and 3 bases from J; bases unmatched to any gene: 7. The CDR3 bases are TGTGCCAGCAGCCTCGCAGGACAGGCCAATCAGCCCCAGCATTTT. Translation: CASSLAGQANQPQHF. Variable domain in full (rest from reference TRBV9 and TRBJ1-5): DSGVTQTPKHLITATGQRVTLRCSPRSGDLSVYWYQQSLDQGLQFLIQYYNGEERAKGNILERFSAQQFPDLHSELNLSSLELGDSALYFCASSLAGQANQPQHFGDGTRLSIL.

This clonotype was found a few times. This chain joins TRBV10-2 and TRBJ2-7; possible D gene TRBD1, 5 bases. CDR1 and CDR2 (germline): WSHSY, SAAADI. The ends were cut back, 4 bases at V and 3 bases at J, with 7 bases in the middle. The CDR3 is 12 residues long. CDR3 sequence (DNA): TGCGCCAGCAGTGGACAGTACTACGAGCAGTACTTC. It encodes CASSGQYYEQYF.

This clonotype showed up just a few times. One end of the junction is discordant with germline, which a read error may explain. The genes are TRBV7-8 and TRBJ2-7; D call uncertain. This CDR3 spans 11 amino acids. Germline CDR1 SGHVS, CDR2 FQNEAQ. The CDR3 DNA follows: TGTGCCAGCAGCATAGCCGTAGAACAGTACTTC. It translates to CASSIAVEQYF.

This clonotype occurred a few times. This chain uses TRBV5-5 with TRBJ1-6; D may be TRBD1 (5 bases). V was trimmed by 3 bases and J by 5 bases, leaving 18 bases between them. The CDR3 covers 17 residues. Germline CDR1 reads SGHKS; CDR2 reads YYEKEE (reference sequence). CDR3 region: CASSWTSDSIHNSPLHF. The DNA for the CDR3 is TGTGCCAGCAGCTGGACCTCCGACAGTATACATAATTCACCCCTCCACTTT.

This clonotype was counted a few times. The chain is built from TRBV7-2 and TRBJ1-6; D unclear. Deletions cut 5 bases from V and 5 bases from J, with 22 bases between. The germline V gene encodes CDR1 SGHTA and CDR2 FQGNSA. The CDR3 contains 18 residues. As DNA, the CDR3 is TGTGCCAGCAGCCTTACATTGCAAGGCGAGGTTAATAATTCACCCCTCCACTTT. As protein: CASSLTLQGEVNNSPLHF.

The genes are TRBV5-1 and TRBJ1-2, with D maybe TRBD1 (5 bases). Trimming took off 2 bases at V and 2 bases at J, with 7 bases between the two ends. Germline loops: CDR1 SGHRS, CDR2 YFSETQ. The CDR3 covers 13 residues. CDR3 bases: TGCGCCAGCAGCTTTGCAGGGAACTATGGCTACACCTTC. Amino acids: CASSFAGNYGYTF. Based on the CDR3 plus reference TRBV5-1 and TRBJ1-2, the full variable domain is KAGVTQTPRYLIKTRGQQVTLSCSPISGHRSVSWYQQTPGQGLQFLFEYFSETQRNKGNFPGRFSGRQFSNSRSEMNVSTLELGDSALYLCASSFAGNYGYTFGSGTRLTVV.

By proportion, this clonotype is medium-sized. The gene calls are TRBV7-2 and TRBJ1-1; D is unresolved. The CDR3 length is 15 residues. The ends were cut back, 1 base at V and 0 bases at J, with 9 bases in the middle. Germline V CDR1 and CDR2: SGHTA, FQGNSA. The CDR3 protein is CASSLVPAMNTEAFF. Written as DNA, the CDR3 is TGTGCCAGCAGCTTAGTACCAGCCATGAACACTGAAGCTTTCTTT.

A few counts support this clonotype. This chain joins TRBV11-2 and TRBJ2-3, with D tentatively TRBD1 (5 bases). Looked up from germline, CDR1 is SGHAT and CDR2 is FQNNGV. V lost 7 bases to trimming and J lost 5 bases, with 10 bases between them. The CDR3 consists of 12 residues. CDR3 DNA sequence: TGTGCCAGCACTGACCAGGGAGATACGCAGTATTTT. Protein sequence: CASTDQGDTQYF.

This clonotype was found a few times. The chain employs TRBV7-6 and TRBJ2-7, with TRBD2 matching 12 bases. With V trimmed by 6 bases and J by 3 bases, 6 bases remained unmatched. The CDR3 consists of 15 residues. CDR1 SGHVS and CDR2 FNYEAQ come from the germline V gene. The CDR3 region has the DNA TGTGCCAGCAGTTGGACTAGCGGGGTCTACTACGAGCAGTACTTC. Translation gives CASSWTSGVYYEQYF.

At least ten counts were recorded for this clonotype. The rearrangement uses TRBV7-6 and TRBJ1-5, with a tentative D call TRBD1 (5 bases). Germline-derived CDR1 and CDR2 are SGHVS and FNYEAQ. The germline V and J ends were trimmed by 1 base and 3 bases, with 16 bases remaining between them. The CDR3 consists of 17 residues. CDR3 nucleotides: TGTGCCAGCAGCTTAGTCCCAGGACACTCACCCAATCAGCCCCAGCATTTT. It encodes CASSLVPGHSPNQPQHF.

In its sample, this clonotype was seen many times. This sequence joins TRBV7-2 and TRBJ2-1; possible D gene TRBD2, 7 bases. V gave up 1 base and J gave up 5 bases, with 18 bases separating them. From germline, CDR1 is SGHTA and CDR2 FQGNSA. The CDR3 sequence is 17 residues long. CDR3 region: CASSLESFGGRNNEQFF. The CDR3 nucleotides read TGTGCCAGCAGCTTAGAGAGTTTCGGGGGGCGTAACAATGAGCAGTTCTTC.

This rearrangement joins TRBV19 to TRBJ2-1; 13 bases are shared with TRBD2. The CDR3 totals 15 residues. Germline V gene lookup returns CDR1 LNHDA and CDR2 SQIVND (reference sequence). V was clipped by 6 bases and J by 8 bases; unmatched bases: 7. The DNA for the CDR3 is TGTGCCAGTAGGATAACTAGCGGGGGGGCCTATGAGCAGTTCTTC. Its translation is CASRITSGGAYEQFF.

This clonotype was detected ten times or more. The gene calls are TRBV12-3 or TRBV12-4 and TRBJ1-2; D unclear. The CDR3 spans 13 residues. V lost 10 bases and J 6 bases, leaving 18 bases between the germline ends. CDR3 residues: CATCVDRHHGYTF. CDR3 sequence (DNA): TGTGCCACCTGTGTGGACCGCCACCATGGCTACACCTTC.

This clonotype was picked up a small number of times. V is TRBV28 and J is TRBJ2-7; tentatively, D is TRBD1 (7 bases). Between the trimmed V and J ends, which lost 3 bases and 0 bases, there was a span of 9 bases. The CDR3 loop spans 14 amino acids. Germline CDR1 MDHEN, CDR2 SYDVKM. CDR3 sequence (DNA): TGTGCCAGCAGTTTCAGGGGGGTCTCCTACGAGCAGTACTTC. It yields the protein CASSFRGVSYEQYF.